The T cell receptor (beta chain) described here comes from a study of blood T cells in healthy people across ages (dated by TCRdb to the mid-2010s). The study in broad terms: In model experiments, roughly one uniquely barcoded TCR beta cDNA molecule per two T cells was captured by template switching. To track age-related changes in TCR beta repertoire diversity, the study relied on deep sequencing normalized with unique cDNA molecular identifiers. The donors were divided into four age groups: young (average roughly 17 years), middle-aged (under 40), aged (about 61) and long-lived (roughly 88). Donors of different ages were randomly distributed across sequencing lanes to avoid experimental bias. The study analyzed two additional independent replicas of 1 million unique cDNA reads from the same blood draw for two donors, one aged 18 to 30 and one aged 80 or older. Study-wide conclusions, independent of this receptor: Donor CMV infection status was unknown, potentially confounding age-related changes in expanded clonotypes. As age increased, observed TCR beta diversity per million T cells dropped in a roughly linear way, and a significant reduction was already evident by age 40. Conclusive comparison of naive and antigen-experienced compartments was prevented by the profiling of bulk unsorted PBMCs. Estimates of total diversity based on one million sequenced T cells were considered lower bounds and underestimates. The long-lived group showed more naive CD4+ T cells, fewer expanded clones and increased TCR diversity than the aged group, suggesting age selection. Observed TCR beta diversity correlated strongly with the percentage of naive T cells measured by flow cytometry.

From cysteine to phenylalanine, the CDR3 is 11 amino acids long. Only CDR3 DNA remains: 33 bases, in frame from the first base. Based on the germline V gene, the CDR1 and CDR2 sequences are SQVTM and ANQGSEA. The library was produced with 5' RACE. TCRdb lists the instrument as Illumina HiSeq 2500. A second PCR of roughly 7 to 11 cycles was performed with a sample-barcoded 5' primer and a J-beta primer mix. A unique molecular identifier was introduced onto each TCR beta cDNA molecule by a template-switch 5' adaptor carrying 12 random nucleotides. Each sample yielded at least 2.5 million CDR3-containing paired-end reads. First-strand cDNA was synthesized from all RNA with the Mint cDNA synthesis kit, primed by a TRBC-specific oligonucleotide. Following uracil-DNA glycosylase treatment, all cDNA underwent a first 18-cycle PCR with the universal primers M1SS and BC2_uni_R. On the study's bioinformatics: Normalization of each sample was performed by random selection of 1 million high-quality reads, each carrying a distinct molecular identifier. Reads with shared molecular identifiers were discarded instead of being binned into consensus sequences. CDR3 identification, clonotype clustering and error correction used MiTCR with a Q25 quality threshold and the strictest error-elimination algorithm. Lower-bound total TCR beta diversity was estimated with a nonparametric unseen species model using Euler transformation. TCRdb's own reprocessing of the public reads used fastp at Q25 and MiXCR and kept productive beta chains. Entries are consolidated by CDR3 protein sequence, retaining the most common genes and DNA. None of the V and J calls come from the authors' own analysis; TCRdb made them. Recorded for this sample are some 860,000 distinct CDR3 sequences; roughly three fifths of them occurred a single time. Approximately 24% of the sample belongs to the ten largest clones.

For this clonotype: Its antigen specificity is not known. Nothing much larger sits one base from this clone, and base qualities are not available.

Donors were approximately 42 systemically healthy Caucasian individuals from Russia aged roughly 6 to 100 years. Roughly 9 milliliters of peripheral blood were drawn from each donor into EDTA-treated Vacutainer tubes. Ficoll-Paque density-gradient centrifugation was used to isolate PBMCs, with at least 6 million obtained per sample. Total RNA, at least 5 micrograms per sample, was extracted from PBMCs with Trizol reagent. For every donor, flow cytometry on a PBMC aliquot measured the percentage of naive CD45RAhigh/CD27high T cells. This chain joins TRBV29-1 to TRBJ1-1, with no D gene named confidently. This sequence originates from a man aged 40-55 years in good health. Sequenced input: blood. In nucleotides, the sequence is TGCGGCACCGTGAGGTACCCTGAAGCTTTCTTT. This codes for CGTVRYPEAFF.